This T cell receptor beta chain was captured in a study of CD8+ T cells in alopecia areata. Extracted RNA was reverse transcribed, and the resulting cDNA served as sequencing template. Clones were read by immunoSEQ multiplex PCR, and TCRdb kept only the in-frame ones, dropping some. The sample has roughly 120,000 clones, roughly two fifths seen once. The study team obtained lesional scalp punch biopsies and peripheral blood from alopecia areata patients. Germline V gene data show CDR1 as KGHSH and CDR2 as LQKENI. The CDR3 is 14 amino acids. With 1 base removed from V and 0 bases from J, the gap between germline ends came to 6 bases.

The receptor's source is a human donor with alopecia areata. The chain carries TRBV18 and TRBJ2-5; D is undetermined. What was sequenced was CD4+ T cells sorted from blood. As DNA, the CDR3 is TGTGCCAGCTCACCACTCAGGTACCAAGAGACCCAGTACTTC. This translates into CASSPLRYQETQYF.